This TCR beta chain was profiled in a study of CD8 T cells in Susac syndrome (dated by TCRdb to the late 2010s). Context from the whole study: Among the Susac syndrome patients who were sequenced, clinically active disease was present in about six and clinical remission was observed in 8 or 9. Susac syndrome patients were therapy-naive, on corticosteroids (some also receiving IVIg), or on IVIg alone at blood withdrawal. Repertoire sequencing was used to test whether CD8+ T cell activation and differentiation in Susac syndrome was antigen driven. Summary of the overall study and its limitations: The TCR sequencing and HLA analysis was acknowledged to have included a relatively small number of individuals. The CD4+ T cell repertoire of patients with Susac syndrome showed no detectable clonal expansion.

This clonotype is a singleton in its sample. Its specific antigen is unknown. No base-level quality is on record; no much larger clone is a single base apart. One read yields weak evidence. RNA was extracted with the RNeasy kit and roughly 0.5 to 1 ug was reverse transcribed using random hexamers. The immunoSEQ multiplex PCR assay, covering 54 Vbeta and 13 Jbeta segments, was used to amplify TCR beta CDR3 regions. PCR amplification bias was corrected by using a synthetic template baseline for primer optimization and computational correction. For the original study's pipeline: Reads were assigned to V, D and J genes according to IMGT and analyzed in immunoSEQ Analyzer, with only productive sequences retained. Clonality was calculated as one minus the Shannon entropy normalized by log2 of the number of productive unique sequences. For each patient and control, public and private clones were evaluated among the 100 most prevalent clones. Susac-specific clones were defined as absent from healthy and MS cohorts, over a thousand published viral clones and other ImmuneACCESS disease sequences. TCRdb passed the public sequencing reads through fastp at Q25 and MiXCR, retaining productive beta sequences. Here each entry gathers all rows of one CDR3 protein and keeps the most common genes and DNA. None of the V and J calls come from the authors' own analysis; TCRdb made them. The sample table lists 130,000 to 150,000 distinct CDR3 sequences, approximately 96% of them with a count of one. The ten largest clonotypes hold about 0.08% of the sample.

Peripheral blood CD8+ and CD4+ T cells from healthy donors, Susac syndrome patients and multiple sclerosis patients were profiled by high-throughput TCR beta sequencing. The Susac syndrome patients fulfilled recently defined diagnostic criteria for definite or probable disease. Bulk CD8+ and CD4+ T cells were purified by magnetic negative isolation, while CD8+ TEMRA cells were enriched using FACS. Blood was collected in EDTA tubes and processed within 24 hours, with PBMCs isolated through density gradient centrifugation. PBMCs intended for TCR sequencing were cryopreserved in liquid nitrogen and thawed later in a water bath at 37 degrees C. Purity of sorted or isolated CD4+, CD8+ and CD8+ TEMRA cells was at least 90%. From the cysteine through the phenylalanine, the CDR3 covers 13 amino acids. CDR3 DNA is the only sequence kept; it has 39 bases, read in frame from the first base. V sheds 5 bases and J sheds 10 bases, leaving 21 bases between their ends. Reading the germline V gene gives CDR1 SQVTM and CDR2 ANQGSEA.

The sequenced sample was CD4+ T cells from PBMCs. The chain employs TRBV29-1 and TRBJ2-7; no confident D gene assignment can be made. The receptor comes from a human donor with Susac syndrome. The CDR3 amino acid sequence is: CSVQDAEIKGQYF. The bases are TGCAGCGTTCAGGACGCGGAAATTAAGGGTCAGTACTTC.